Sequencing of this T cell receptor beta chain was carried out in a study of T cell responses to AZD1222 COVID-19 vaccine. TCRdb's table, derived via immunoSEQ multiplex PCR, lists solely in-frame clones and lacks some. Of 100,000 to 150,000 clones listed, roughly nine tenths were seen once; the top ten hold 6% to 7.5%. The sample here was peripheral blood, taken on day 0 of AZD1222 vaccination. This sequence was found in an adult in good health.

CDR3 nucleotides: TGTGCCAGCAGCTTGTCGCGGTATACTTACGAGCAGTACTTC. This gives the protein CASSLSRYTYEQYF. The V gene is TRBV5-6, the J gene TRBJ2-7; D is ambiguous. The CDR3 sequence is 14 residues long. The germline V gene encodes CDR1 SGHDT and CDR2 YYEEEE. With 1 base removed from V and 4 bases from J, the gap between germline ends came to 12 bases.